The 17 T cell receptor beta chains below all came from one sample that was sequenced in a study of neurological immune-mediated disorders. TCRdb re-derived calls from the 5' RACE reads in MiXCR, one entry per CDR3 protein. The table records tens of thousands of distinct CDR3 sequences, about 4.2% of them present only once. The source material was PBMCs. These receptors were obtained from a man younger than 45 with multiple sclerosis.

This clonotype was picked up many times. The V call is TRBV6-2 or TRBV6-3, the J call TRBJ1-1; 10 bases agree with TRBD1. The J segment lost 5 bases and the V segment lost 6 bases, leaving 9 bases of the junction unmatched. The CDR3 contains 15 residues. The V gene's germline CDR1 is MNHEY and CDR2 SVGEGT. CDR3 residues: CASRGGQGDWTEAFF. In DNA form, the CDR3 reads TGTGCCAGCAGGGGTGGACAGGGGGATTGGACTGAAGCTTTCTTT.

The table lists this clonotype with many counts. This chain connects TRBV10-3 to TRBJ2-7, with D possibly matching TRBD1 (6 bases). This CDR3 has 12 residues. V lost 7 bases, J lost 5 bases, and 12 bases lay in between. Per germline, CDR1 ENHRY and CDR2 SYGVKD. CDR3 residues: CAIKQGSHEQYF. CDR3 nucleotides: TGTGCCATCAAACAGGGTTCCCACGAGCAGTACTTC.

This clonotype has a count of ten or more. The genes are TRBV5-6 and TRBJ2-7, with unresolved D. Germline V lookup: CDR1 SGHDT, CDR2 YYEEEE. Between the trimmed V and J ends, which lost 1 base and 7 bases, there was a span of 12 bases. CDR3 length: 13 amino acids. CDR3 DNA: TGTGCCAGCAGCTTGTTAGGGTCCGGTGAGCAGTACTTC. Translating gives CASSLLGSGEQYF.

J is TRBJ1-4 and V is TRBV7-2; no clear D gene. The CDR3 length is 14 residues. CDR1 and CDR2 (germline): SGHTA, FQGNSA. The V gene lost 9 bases and the J gene lost 4 bases, with 15 bases spanning the gap. CDR3 protein: CARLKSDLNEKLFF. The CDR3 coding sequence is TGTGCCAGACTGAAGTCAGACCTTAATGAAAAACTGTTTTTT.

This clonotype came up many times. The J gene is TRBJ2-5, the V gene TRBV7-6, with D unclear. The CDR3 runs 11 residues. Trimming took off 4 bases at V and 0 bases at J, with 0 bases between the two ends. Germline CDR1 and CDR2: SGHVS and FNYEAQ. As DNA, the CDR3 is TGTGCCAGCAGCTACCAAGAGACCCAGTACTTC. The encoded protein is CASSYQETQYF.

Many counts were recorded for this clonotype. The chain recombines TRBV5-1 with TRBJ1-2; D unclear. The germline gives CDR1 SGHRS, CDR2 YFSETQ. V was clipped by 0 bases and J by 2 bases, with 8 bases between them. The CDR3 contains 14 residues. CDR3 nucleotides: TGCGCCAGCAGCTTGGGAGCGGCAAACTATGGCTACACCTTC. Protein: CASSLGAANYGYTF.

In this sample, this clonotype turned up many times. CDR3 in amino acids: CASSPSSELFF. In DNA form, the CDR3 reads TGTGCCAGCAGCCCCTCTAGTGAGCTGTTTTTT. The chain uses TRBV9 and TRBJ2-2; D ambiguous. The CDR3 contains 11 residues. V was pared by 4 bases and J by 11 bases, with 9 bases between. Germline values: CDR1 SGDLS, CDR2 YYNGEE.

In this sample, this clonotype turned up many times. The chain couples TRBV10-3 to TRBJ2-2, with D unclear. Germline V lookup: CDR1 ENHRY, CDR2 SYGVKD. The CDR3 is 13 residues long. Trimming removed 5 bases from V and 5 bases from J, with 9 bases in between. The CDR3 coding sequence is TGTGCCATCAGTTCAGGCGGTACCGGGGAGCTGTTTTTT. This sequence encodes CAISSGGTGELFF.

Concerning this clonotype itself: A junction boundary mismatches the germline segment, possibly from a read error. The chain joins TRBV12-3 or TRBV12-4 to TRBJ1-5, with 7 nucleotides matching TRBD1. The length of the CDR3 is 14 residues. The CDR3 DNA sequence: TGTGCCAGCAGCCCAGACAGGGATGACCAGCCCCAGAATTTT. It codes for CASSPDRDDQPQNF.

The sample holds many counts of this clonotype. Here the CDR3 DNA reads TGTGCCAGCAGTGATAGCGGCATCGGCGATACGCAGTATTTT. This sequence encodes CASSDSGIGDTQYF. J is TRBJ2-3 and V is TRBV6-1; the D gene is possibly TRBD2 (6 bases). Germline CDR1 and CDR2: MNHNS and SASEGT. The CDR3 runs to 14 residues. Trimming removed 3 bases from V and 6 bases from J, with 13 bases in between.

This clonotype has ten or more counts. The J gene is TRBJ1-1, the V gene TRBV20-1, with 8 bases lining up with TRBD1. The CDR3 totals 15 residues. J was trimmed by 5 bases and V by 5 bases; bases with no gene match: 13. Germline V gene lookup returns CDR1 DFQATT and CDR2 SNEGSKA (reference sequence). CDR3 in amino acids: CSALTLGQGHTEAFF. The DNA of the CDR3 is TGCAGTGCTCTTACCCTCGGACAGGGACATACTGAAGCTTTCTTT.

This clonotype was seen ten or more times. The genes are TRBV5-5 and TRBJ2-3; 11 bases line up with TRBD2. The V gene end was trimmed by 1 base and the J gene end by 5 bases; junction bases not matched to a gene: 3. CDR3 length equals 15 residues. The germline CDR1 and CDR2 sequences are SGHKS and YYEKEE (reference sequence). The CDR3, as DNA: TGTGCCAGCAGCTTGACTAGCGGGGGACGAGATACGCAGTATTTT. As protein: CASSLTSGGRDTQYF.

This clonotype came up many times. V and J are TRBV5-1 and TRBJ2-3; 11 nucleotides line up with TRBD2. Trimming cost V 3 bases and J 0 bases; bases outside gene matches: 9. The CDR3 is made up of 18 amino acids. Germline CDR1 is SGHRS and CDR2 is YFSETQ. This CDR3 reads CASSSTSGGDPSTDTQYF. Here the CDR3 DNA reads TGCGCCAGCAGCTCAACTAGCGGGGGTGACCCTAGCACAGATACGCAGTATTTT.

This clonotype was detected many times. The chain recombines TRBV7-9 with TRBJ2-3; 8 bases line up with TRBD2. The trim removed 3 bases at V and 2 bases at J, leaving 7 bases unmatched. CDR1 is SEHNR, CDR2 FQNEAQ, per germline (reference sequence). The CDR3 covers 16 residues. The DNA of the CDR3 is TGTGCCAGCAGCTTGGTAGCGGGGCCTAACACAGATACGCAGTATTTT. Translated: CASSLVAGPNTDTQYF.

As concerns this clonotype: Being one base from a much bigger clone, this may be a read error. The chain couples TRBV20-1 to TRBJ2-7; 7 bases match TRBD2. The CDR3 consists of 15 residues. From germline, CDR1 is DFQATT and CDR2 SNEGSKA (reference sequence). CDR3 nucleotide sequence: TGCAGTGCTAGCAAACTCGGGGGGTCCGATTACGAGCAGAACTTC. It is translated as CSASKLGGSDYEQNF.

This clonotype was detected many times. The J gene is TRBJ1-2, the V gene TRBV12-3 or TRBV12-4; 7 nucleotides align to TRBD1. V lost 3 bases, J lost 4 bases, and 8 bases stayed unmatched. There are 15 residues in the CDR3. CDR3 bases: TGTGCCAGCAGTTTCGACAGGGAGCCCCTCTATGGCTACACCTTC. Protein sequence: CASSFDREPLYGYTF.

As concerns this clonotype: It may be a read error: a sequence one base away is much more abundant. The chain carries TRBV11-2 and TRBJ2-7; 11 positions match TRBD2. This CDR3 comprises 13 residues. Germline V gene sequence: CDR1 SGHAT, CDR2 FQNNGV. V gave up 3 bases and J gave up 7 bases; unmatched junction bases: 2. The CDR3 DNA is TGTGCCAGCAGCTTGGGACTAGCGGAAGAGCAGTACTTC. Its translation: CASSLGLAEEQYF.